This TCR beta chain derives from a study of patients and donors after allogeneic stem cell transplantation. Via MiXCR, TCRdb re-called the RT-PCR reads, giving one row per CDR3 protein. Of 410,000 or so distinct CDR3 sequences listed, roughly 16% were seen once; the top ten hold around 6.8%. The CDR3 consists of 12 residues. Germline CDR1 and CDR2: DFQATT and SNEGSKA (reference sequence). V was shortened by 3 bases and J by 2 bases, with 8 bases between the two germline ends. J is TRBJ2-7 and V is TRBV20-1; perhaps TRBD1 as D (5 bases). This receptor was identified in a human donor who was either an allogeneic HSCT recipient or a stem cell or donor lymphocyte infusion donor (not recorded which). It is not recorded whose cells these are; they may come from a transplant donor. The source material was blood, either unsorted or a sorted T cell fraction (not recorded which). The CDR3 DNA follows: TGCAGTGCTAGCGACAGCACCTACGAGCAGTACTTC. It is translated as CSASDSTYEQYF.